This is a list of T cell receptor beta chains from one sample in a study of T cells in Graves' hyperthyroidism and ophthalmopathy. In TCRdb, the multiplex PCR reads were re-called with MiXCR into one record per CDR3 protein. The data hold around 240,000 distinct CDR3 sequences, with 13% to 15% observed a single time. Sequencing was done on a sample of blood. These receptors were collected from a woman in her 40s with Graves' hyperthyroidism that later progressed to Graves' ophthalmopathy. Each CDR3 is given with its conserved first and last residue. D genes are given only for firm matches. Rows give clone size only sometimes, using once, few, many, or a class for an expanded clone.

d_gene | j_gene | abundance | v_gene | CDR3aa | CDR3nt
TRBD2 | TRBJ2-1 | many | TRBV27 | CASSNLAGGREQFF | TGTGCCAGCAGTAACCTAGCGGGAGGTCGTGAGCAGTTCTTC
TRBD2 | TRBJ2-5 | many | TRBV7-9 | CASSTKGGKETQYF | TGTGCCAGCAGCACCAAGGGAGGGAAAGAGACCCAGTACTTC
- | TRBJ1-3 | many | TRBV9 | CASSVTYSGNTIYF | TGTGCCAGCAGCGTAACCTATTCTGGAAACACCATATATTTT
- | TRBJ1-2 | many | TRBV27 | CASSSHMRTADSNYGYTF | TGTGCCAGCAGCTCGCACATGCGGACAGCGGACTCTAACTATGGCTACACCTTC
- | TRBJ2-3 | many | TRBV5-1 | CASSLGAVQGRDTQYF | TGCGCCAGCAGCTTGGGGGCCGTTCAGGGTAGAGATACGCAGTATTTT
- | TRBJ2-4 | many | TRBV6-1 | CASSSRELAKNIQYF | TGTGCCAGCAGCTCGCGGGAATTAGCCAAAAACATTCAGTACTTC
TRBD2 | TRBJ2-7 | many | TRBV15 | CATSRPRDYSYEQYF | TGTGCCACCAGCAGGCCCCGGGACTACTCCTACGAGCAGTACTTC
- | TRBJ2-2 | - | TRBV5-1 | CASSLMGLDTGELFF | TGCGCCAGCAGCTTGATGGGACTCGACACCGGGGAGCTGTTTTTT
- | TRBJ2-5 | - | TRBV5-1 | CASSRSFLTSGFQETQYF | TGCGCCAGCAGCCGTAGCTTCTTGACGAGCGGGTTCCAAGAGACCCAGTACTTC
- | TRBJ2-3 | many | TRBV11-2 | CASSHGGDTQYF | TGTGCCAGCAGCCACGGAGGAGATACGCAGTATTTT
- | TRBJ1-1 | many | TRBV3-1 | CASSQDGGQGHTEAFF | TGTGCCAGCAGCCAAGATGGAGGGCAGGGCCACACTGAAGCTTTCTTT
- | TRBJ2-6 | many | TRBV28 | CASSPEGSGANVLTF | TGTGCCAGCAGTCCGGAGGGGTCTGGGGCCAACGTCCTGACTTTC
- | TRBJ2-7 | - | TRBV6-5 | CASSYAYPGHTYEQYF | TGTGCCAGCAGTTACGCCTACCCGGGACACACCTACGAGCAGTACTTC
- | TRBJ2-7 | - | TRBV6-2/TRBV6-3 | CATRTEGSYEQYF | TGTGCCACCCGGACGGAGGGCTCCTACGAGCAGTACTTC
- | TRBJ2-7 | many | TRBV28 | CASSFPLLRNSYEQYF | TGTGCCAGCAGTTTCCCCCTTCTACGTAACTCCTACGAGCAGTACTTC
- | TRBJ2-7 | - | TRBV7-2 | CASSPRWAYYEQYF | TGTGCCAGCAGCCCCCGCTGGGCCTACTACGAGCAGTACTTC
- | TRBJ1-2 | - | TRBV28 | CASSLWAETNYGYTF | TGTGCCAGCAGTTTATGGGCAGAAACTAACTATGGCTACACCTTC
TRBD1 | TRBJ2-1 | - | TRBV19 | CASSIDRGRSYEQFF | TGTGCCAGTAGTATTGACAGGGGGCGAAGTTATGAGCAGTTCTTC
- | TRBJ1-6 | many | TRBV28 | CASRGDRFGIRGSPLHF | TGTGCCAGCAGGGGGGACCGGTTCGGGATCCGGGGTTCACCCCTCCACTTT
- | TRBJ2-7 | many | TRBV20-1 | CSASPGGWGGNEQYF | TGCAGTGCTAGTCCAGGGGGTTGGGGGGGAAACGAGCAGTACTTC
- | TRBJ2-2 | many | TRBV11-3 | CASSLHPAGGELFF | TGTGCCAGCAGCTTACATCCAGCAGGCGGGGAGCTGTTTTTT
TRBD1 | TRBJ2-7 | many | TRBV28 | CASRIHRGSYEQYF | TGTGCCAGCAGAATTCACAGGGGATCCTACGAGCAGTACTTC
- | TRBJ1-1 | - | TRBV19 | CASSIDRLMDTEAFF | TGTGCCAGTAGTATAGATCGGCTGATGGACACTGAAGCTTTCTTT
- | TRBJ1-5 | many | TRBV12-3/TRBV12-4 | CASSPTRWVNQPQHF | TGTGCCAGCAGTCCGACAAGGTGGGTCAATCAGCCCCAGCATTTT
TRBD2 | TRBJ2-1 | many | TRBV7-9 | CASSPPGKTLAGEGIEQFF | TGTGCCAGCAGCCCGCCGGGGAAAACCCTAGCGGGAGAAGGGATTGAGCAGTTCTTC
TRBD2 | TRBJ2-1 | - | TRBV28 | CASSFPGLAGGNEQFF | TGTGCCAGCAGCTTTCCGGGACTAGCGGGAGGAAATGAGCAGTTCTTC
TRBD1 | TRBJ1-5 | many | TRBV27 | CASSLVGTAQPQHF | TGTGCCAGCAGTTTAGTGGGGACAGCACAGCCCCAGCATTTT
- | TRBJ2-6 | many | TRBV11-2 | CASSLVFFRYPGANVLTF | TGTGCCAGCAGCTTAGTATTTTTCAGATATCCTGGGGCCAACGTCCTGACTTTC
TRBD1 | TRBJ2-7 | many | TRBV18 | CASSPPGTACEQYF | TGTGCCAGCTCACCACCCGGGACAGCCTGCGAGCAGTACTTC
TRBD1 | TRBJ1-4 | - | TRBV28 | CASSLSSASRDRTIPSTNEKLFF | TGTGCCAGCAGTTTATCATCAGCCAGCCGGGACAGGACAATCCCCTCAACTAATGAAAAACTGTTTTTT
- | TRBJ2-1 | many | TRBV28 | CASGGTRDEQFF | TGTGCCAGCGGAGGGACACGCGATGAGCAGTTCTTC
- | TRBJ2-5 | - | TRBV2 | CAGRQSGETQYF | TGTGCCGGAAGACAGAGCGGGGAGACCCAGTACTTC
TRBD1 | TRBJ1-5 | many | TRBV10-3 | CAISEGGQGGNQPQHF | TGTGCCATCAGTGAGGGCGGACAGGGAGGCAATCAGCCCCAGCATTTT
- | TRBJ2-3 | - | TRBV5-6 | CASSLNGQGHLDTQYF | TGTGCCAGCAGCTTGAATGGGCAGGGGCATTTAGATACGCAGTATTTT
- | TRBJ1-5 | - | TRBV15 | CATSTRGGGSRVQPQHF | TGTGCCACCAGCACGCGGGGTGGGGGGAGCCGGGTTCAGCCCCAGCATTTT
TRBD1 | TRBJ1-2 | many | TRBV27 | CASSPGDSYYGYTF | TGTGCCAGCAGTCCTGGGGACAGTTACTATGGCTACACCTTC
- | TRBJ1-1 | many | TRBV19 | CAGLTSSERTEAFF | TGTGCCGGACTTACATCTTCCGAGAGAACTGAAGCTTTCTTT
- | TRBJ2-5 | - | TRBV7-9 | CASSLPDVVKTQYF | TGTGCCAGCAGTTTACCTGACGTAGTGAAGACCCAGTACTTC
- | TRBJ1-1 | many | TRBV12-3/TRBV12-4 | CASSRVTEAFF | TGTGCCAGCAGTAGGGTAACTGAAGCTTTCTTT
- | TRBJ1-4 | many | TRBV7-9 | CASNDRATNEKLFF | TGTGCCAGCAACGACCGAGCAACTAATGAAAAACTGTTTTTT
- | TRBJ1-1 | - | TRBV6-1 | CASSESGNTEAFF | TGTGCCAGCAGTGAGTCAGGGAACACTGAAGCTTTCTTT
- | TRBJ2-2 | many | TRBV20-1 | CSATPATNTGELFF | TGCAGTGCTACCCCAGCTACGAACACCGGGGAGCTGTTTTTT
- | TRBJ2-3 | - | TRBV19 | CASSLGRRWGFADTQYF | TGTGCCAGTAGTTTGGGCCGGCGTTGGGGTTTTGCAGATACGCAGTATTTT
- | TRBJ1-2 | many | TRBV6-5 | CASSYSILGVYGYTF | TGTGCCAGCAGTTACTCGATACTAGGTGTCTATGGCTACACCTTC
TRBD2 | TRBJ2-3 | - | TRBV10-1 | CASSLGLAGFTDTQYF | TGCGCCAGCAGCCTTGGACTAGCGGGTTTCACAGATACGCAGTATTTT
TRBD2 | TRBJ2-7 | - | TRBV10-2 | CAITGTSWTEQYF | TGCGCCATTACCGGGACTAGCTGGACCGAGCAGTACTTC
- | TRBJ2-2 | few | TRBV15 | CATSRDYPPAGELFF | TGTGCCACCAGCAGAGATTACCCCCCGGCCGGGGAGCTGTTTTTT
TRBD1 | TRBJ2-2 | many | TRBV19 | CASSTPGGERAGELFF | TGTGCCAGTAGTACCCCAGGGGGAGAGAGGGCCGGGGAGCTGTTTTTT
- | TRBJ1-5 | - | TRBV4-1 | CANSQGQGSNQPQHF | TGCGCCAACAGCCAAGGGCAGGGGAGCAATCAGCCCCAGCATTTT
- | TRBJ2-7 | many | TRBV7-9 | CASSFQGRRTDPYEQYF | TGTGCCAGCAGCTTTCAGGGGCGTCGGACAGACCCCTACGAGCAGTACTTC
TRBD1 | TRBJ2-5 | many | TRBV28 | CASSPQGAETQYF | TGTGCCAGCAGCCCTCAGGGGGCAGAGACCCAGTACTTC
TRBD2 | TRBJ2-5 | many | TRBV5-1 | CASSLVLSGRRTYF | TGCGCCAGCAGCTTGGTTCTTAGCGGGAGAAGGACGTACTTC
- | TRBJ2-1 | many | TRBV29-1 | CSVEDRYNEQFF | TGCAGCGTTGAGGACCGGTACAATGAGCAGTTCTTC
- | TRBJ2-4 | many | TRBV7-9 | CASSLDTGRMIAKNIQYF | TGTGCCAGCAGCTTAGATACGGGTAGAATGATAGCCAAAAACATTCAGTACTTC
- | TRBJ1-5 | many | TRBV6-5 | CASSYSTGNQPQHF | TGTGCCAGCAGTTACTCGACGGGGAATCAGCCCCAGCATTTT
- | TRBJ2-2 | - | TRBV12-3/TRBV12-4 | CASSFGAPANTGELFF | TGTGCCAGCTCCTTTGGGGCCCCAGCGAACACCGGGGAGCTGTTTTTT
TRBD1 | TRBJ2-5 | many | TRBV5-1 | CASSLFRTGQETQYF | TGCGCCAGCAGTCTTTTTAGGACAGGCCAAGAGACCCAGTACTTC
- | TRBJ2-7 | many | TRBV20-1 | CSTPDSYSYEQYF | TGCAGTACTCCGGACAGCTACTCCTACGAGCAGTACTTC